These T cell receptor beta chains were read from a single sample in a study of Tregs in tolerant kidney transplant recipients. The data were produced by immunoSEQ multiplex PCR, yet TCRdb's version contains in-frame clones alone and is incomplete. The table lists some 80,000 clones, nearly 98% of them singletons. The sample was CD4+ T cells from blood, taken before the transplant. These receptors were collected from a human donor who received a combined kidney and bone marrow transplant. Both conserved end residues are part of each CDR3. A D gene is named only where the DNA matches it firmly. Part of the rows lack a size; the others show once, few, many or a class for expanded clones.

J gene: TRBJ1-2; D gene: TRBD1; clone size: .; V gene: TRBV18; CDR3 protein: CASSPSTGITLGYTF; CDR3 DNA: TGTGCCAGCTCACCTTCGACAGGGATCACCTTGGGCTACACCTTC
J gene: TRBJ1-2; D gene: .; clone size: .; V gene: TRBV7-9; CDR3 protein: CASSFGGFYGYTF; CDR3 DNA: TGTGCCAGCAGCTTTGGGGGGTTCTATGGCTACACCTTC
J gene: TRBJ2-7; D gene: TRBD1; clone size: once; V gene: TRBV7-3; CDR3 protein: CASSLGQFPSYEQYF; CDR3 DNA: TGTGCCAGCAGCTTGGGACAGTTCCCCTCCTACGAGCAGTACTTC
J gene: TRBJ1-2; D gene: .; clone size: .; V gene: TRBV5-1; CDR3 protein: CASSGGTLYGYTF; CDR3 DNA: TGCGCCAGCAGCGGGGGGACTCTCTATGGCTACACCTTC
J gene: TRBJ2-7; D gene: .; clone size: .; V gene: TRBV6-5; CDR3 protein: CATNRAHEQYF; CDR3 DNA: TGTGCCACCAATCGAGCCCACGAGCAGTACTTC
J gene: TRBJ2-1; D gene: .; clone size: .; V gene: TRBV7-3; CDR3 protein: CASSLGREQFF; CDR3 DNA: TGTGCCAGCAGCTTAGGGAGAGAGCAGTTCTTC
J gene: TRBJ2-1; D gene: TRBD1; clone size: .; V gene: TRBV5-1; CDR3 protein: CASSSGQGSYNEQFF; CDR3 DNA: TGCGCCAGCAGCTCAGGACAGGGTTCGTACAATGAGCAGTTCTTC
J gene: TRBJ2-1; D gene: TRBD2; clone size: .; V gene: TRBV7-3; CDR3 protein: CASSPRRLAGRNEQFF; CDR3 DNA: TGTGCCAGCAGCCCGAGAAGACTAGCGGGCCGTAATGAGCAGTTCTTC
J gene: TRBJ2-3; D gene: .; clone size: once; V gene: TRBV11-3; CDR3 protein: CASSPRVTDTQYF; CDR3 DNA: TGTGCCAGCAGCCCGAGAGTCACAGATACGCAGTATTTT
J gene: TRBJ2-6; D gene: TRBD1; clone size: .; V gene: TRBV25-1; CDR3 protein: CASSHNGDRGSGANVLTF; CDR3 DNA: TGTGCCAGCAGCCACAACGGGGACAGGGGGTCAGGGGCCAACGTCCTGACTTTC
J gene: TRBJ1-2; D gene: TRBD1; clone size: once; V gene: TRBV7-6; CDR3 protein: CASSPRGQGYGYTF; CDR3 DNA: TGTGCCAGCAGTCCTCGGGGACAGGGATATGGCTACACCTTC